Presented here are 20 T cell receptor beta chains from one specimen sequenced in a study of CD8+CD57+ T cells in acquired aplastic anemia. It was patients with CD8+CD57+ cell expansion by flow cytometry who were chosen for sequencing. Genomic DNA acted as the template from which TCR beta VDJ combination and CDR3 sequence profiling were carried out. One entry per CDR3 protein results from TCRdb running MiXCR on the reads. The repertoire holds a few hundred thousand distinct CDR3 sequences, with over 40% as singletons. The sample comprised sorted CD4+, CD8+, or CD8+CD57+ T cells (not recorded which) from PBMCs. The receptors stem from a human donor with aplastic anemia.

V usage is TRBV7-6 and J usage is TRBJ1-6; no definite D call. The germline gives CDR1 SGHVS, CDR2 FNYEAQ. The length of the CDR3 is 14 residues. V was clipped by 5 bases and J by 6 bases, with 11 bases between them. CDR3 amino acids: CASSPQFGNSPLHF. Written as DNA, the CDR3 is TGTGCCAGCAGCCCACAGTTCGGTAATTCACCCCTCCACTTT.

V is TRBV10-3 and J is TRBJ2-7; tentatively, D is TRBD1 (5 bases). This CDR3 is 13 amino acids long. V lost 4 bases and J 3 bases, leaving 10 bases between the germline ends. Germline V gene data show CDR1 as ENHRY and CDR2 as SYGVKD. The CDR3 DNA reads as TGTGCCATCAGTGCACAAGGGGACTACGAGCAGTACGTC. Its translation is CAISAQGDYEQYV.

This clonotype was detected many times. The J gene is TRBJ2-7, the V gene TRBV7-9, with D perhaps TRBD2 (5 bases). V shed 7 bases and J shed 7 bases, with 29 bases lying between them. CDR1 is SEHNR and CDR2 is FQNEAQ in the germline V gene (reference sequence). The CDR3 is made up of 17 amino acids. The CDR3 DNA reads as TGTGCCAGCACCAAAAATGGAGGTGTTAAAGGATTTACTGAGCAGTACTTC. It translates to CASTKNGGVKGFTEQYF.

The rearrangement joins TRBV20-1 to TRBJ1-2; 7 bases fit TRBD1. Germline CDR1 reads DFQATT; CDR2 reads SNEGSKA (reference sequence). V lost 0 bases, J lost 8 bases, and 6 bases stayed unmatched. The CDR3 has 13 amino acids. In DNA, the CDR3 is TGCAGTGCTAGAGATCGTGAGGGACAGGGCTACACCTTC. Translated: CSARDREGQGYTF.

The chain joins TRBV2 to TRBJ2-1; 8 bases are a match to TRBD2. Germline V gene data show CDR1 as SNHLY and CDR2 as FYNNEI. The ends lost 6 bases at V and 8 bases at J; junction bases unmatched: 12. The CDR3 is 15 amino acids. The CDR3 DNA is TGTGCCAGCAGATCCCTCGGGGGGGGCCTCGATGAGCAGTTCTTC. Its translation is CASRSLGGGLDEQFF.

This chain uses TRBV12-3 or TRBV12-4 with TRBJ1-2, with 7 bases matching TRBD1. This CDR3 is 14 amino acids long. V trimming: 3 bases; J trimming: 2 bases; junction bases outside the gene matches: 3. This CDR3 reads CASSLGQRNYGYTF. The CDR3 bases are TGTGCCAGCAGTTTGGGACAGCGAAACTATGGCTACACCTTC.

The chain uses TRBV15 and TRBJ2-3; D assignment may be TRBD1 or TRBD2 (5 bases each). The CDR3 runs to 13 residues. Trimming left V 8 bases short and J 5 bases short, with 14 bases between. Germline V gene data show CDR1 as LNHNV and CDR2 as YYDKDF (reference sequence). This CDR3 reads CATGTGIIDTQYF. Here the CDR3 DNA reads TGTGCCACCGGGACGGGAATAATAGATACGCAGTATTTT.

This clonotype was observed many times. The gene calls are TRBV12-3 or TRBV12-4 and TRBJ1-2; D is unresolved. The CDR3 length is 11 residues. V lost 6 bases to trimming and J lost 6 bases, with 8 bases between them. CDR3 amino acids: CASSRGDGYTF. In DNA form, the CDR3 reads TGTGCCAGCAGCCGCGGGGATGGCTACACCTTC.

This clonotype was counted between two and nine times. V and J are TRBV6-1 and TRBJ2-7; D uncertain. The V end lost 0 bases, the J end lost 4 bases, and 7 bases lay between the germline ends. CDR3 size: 13 residues. Germline assignment: CDR1 MNHNS and CDR2 SASEGT. The CDR3 DNA reads as TGTGCCAGCAGTGAAGCGCGTCTGTACGAGCAGTACTTC. Translating it yields CASSEARLYEQYF.

V is TRBV10-2 and J is TRBJ2-2, with a possible D match to TRBD2 (6 bases). V was pared by 2 bases and J by 5 bases, with 12 bases between. CDR1 is WSHSY, CDR2 SAAADI, per germline. The CDR3 has 15 amino acids. For the CDR3, the DNA is TGCGCCAGCAGTGAGGCTAGCGAGAGGACCGGGGAGCTGTTTTTT. Encoded protein: CASSEASERTGELFF.

The sample holds many counts of this clonotype. V is TRBV19 and J is TRBJ1-2; weak D call: TRBD1 (5 bases). Germline V lookup: CDR1 LNHDA, CDR2 SQIVND (reference sequence). CDR3 length: 15 amino acids. The ends were cut back, 5 bases at V and 7 bases at J, with 20 bases in the middle. The CDR3 loop reads CASSASGAAGIGYTF. The CDR3 region has the DNA TGTGCCAGTAGTGCCTCCGGGGCGGCAGGGATTGGCTACACCTTC.

The chain links TRBV5-1 to TRBJ1-1, with a tentative D call TRBD1 (6 bases). Germline values: CDR1 SGHRS, CDR2 YFSETQ. The V end lost 5 bases, the J end lost 5 bases, and 19 bases lay between the germline ends. The CDR3 extends over 15 amino acids. CDR3 loop: CASSLNQGRGTEAFF. The CDR3 DNA is TGCGCCAGCAGTCTAAATCAGGGGCGTGGGACTGAAGCTTTCTTT.

This clonotype was seen more than once but under ten times. J is TRBJ2-6 and V is TRBV15, with 7 bases that match TRBD1. CDR3 length equals 16 residues. Germline assignment: CDR1 LNHNV and CDR2 YYDKDF (reference sequence). V was clipped by 3 bases and J by 1 base; unmatched bases: 3. CDR3 sequence: CATSRDRQSGANVLTF. DNA of the CDR3: TGTGCCACCAGCAGGGACAGGCAGTCTGGGGCCAACGTCCTGACTTTC.

Ten or more counts support this clonotype. The J gene is TRBJ2-2, the V gene TRBV10-3, with TRBD1 matching over 9 bases. J lost 6 bases, V lost 5 bases, and 7 bases had no gene match. CDR1 is ENHRY, CDR2 SYGVKD, per germline. CDR3 length equals 15 residues. This chain's CDR3 is CAISPQGADAGELFF. CDR3 DNA: TGTGCCATCAGTCCACAGGGGGCGGACGCCGGGGAGCTGTTTTTT.

The chain combines TRBV5-1 with TRBJ2-3, with D unclear. CDR3 length equals 14 residues. V was shortened by 2 bases and J by 2 bases, with 9 bases between the two germline ends. Germline lookup yields CDR1 SGHRS and CDR2 YFSETQ. DNA of the CDR3: TGCGCCAGCAGCTTCGCACAGAACACAGATACGCAGTATTTT. It specifies CASSFAQNTDTQYF.

Only a few counts were recorded for this clonotype. The chain uses TRBV9 and TRBJ1-6; D is undetermined. From germline, CDR1 is SGDLS and CDR2 YYNGEE. Trimming took off 0 bases at V and 5 bases at J, with 12 bases between the two ends. This CDR3 is built from 16 residues. The CDR3 DNA sequence: TGTGCCAGCAGCGTAGCTCACCAGGCCAATAATTCACCCCTCCACTTT. This gives the protein CASSVAHQANNSPLHF.

Concerning this clonotype itself: This could be a read error, since a much larger clone is one nucleotide away. The chain recombines TRBV5-5 with TRBJ2-7; 7 bases match TRBD1. This CDR3 contains 17 residues. Germline CDR1 SGHKS, CDR2 YYEKEE (reference sequence). The CDR3 is CASSLRGGVARGYERYF. The DNA for the CDR3 is TGTGCCAGCAGCTTAAGAGGGGGTGTGGCCAGGGGGTACGAGCGGTACTTC.

This clonotype was seen once. This chain links TRBV19 with TRBJ1-1; D not resolved. Germline V gives CDR1 LNHDA, CDR2 SQIVND (reference sequence). The CDR3 contains 12 residues. Trimming removed 1 base from V and 7 bases from J, with 7 bases in between. CDR3 protein: CASSIAQDEAFF. In DNA form, the CDR3 reads TGTGCCAGTAGTATAGCCCAGGATGAAGCTTTCTTT.

Many counts were recorded for this clonotype. J is TRBJ1-2 and V is TRBV5-1, with D perhaps TRBD1 (5 bases). Germline-derived CDR1 and CDR2 are SGHRS and YFSETQ. Trimming left V 2 bases short and J 2 bases short, with 7 bases between. This CDR3 has 13 residues. CDR3 sequence reads: CASSFGDNYGYTF. The CDR3, as DNA: TGCGCCAGCAGCTTTGGGGACAACTATGGCTACACCTTC.

J is TRBJ2-4 and V is TRBV12-3 or TRBV12-4; perhaps TRBD1 as D (6 bases). The V end was cut by 6 bases, the J end by 11 bases, with 26 bases between. The CDR3 runs 16 residues. CDR3 sequence: CASSQVVGAPGGVQYF. The CDR3 DNA reads TGTGCCAGCAGCCAAGTGGTGGGGGCCCCTGGGGGCGTTCAGTACTTC.